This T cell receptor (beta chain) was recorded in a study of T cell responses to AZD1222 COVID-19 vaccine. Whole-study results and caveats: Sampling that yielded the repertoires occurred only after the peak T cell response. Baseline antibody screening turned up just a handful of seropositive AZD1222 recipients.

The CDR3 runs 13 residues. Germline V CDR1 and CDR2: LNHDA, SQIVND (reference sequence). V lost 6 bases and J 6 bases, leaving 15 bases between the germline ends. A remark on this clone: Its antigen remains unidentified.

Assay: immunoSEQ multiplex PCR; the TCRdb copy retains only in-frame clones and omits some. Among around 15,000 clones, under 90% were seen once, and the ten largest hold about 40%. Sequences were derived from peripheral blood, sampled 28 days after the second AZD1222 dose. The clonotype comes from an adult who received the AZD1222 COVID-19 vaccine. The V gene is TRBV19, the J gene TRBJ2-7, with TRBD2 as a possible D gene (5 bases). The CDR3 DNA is TGTGCCAGTAGCAACAAACCTAGCCGCGAGCAGTACTTC. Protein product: CASSNKPSREQYF.